This passage covers 23 T cell receptor beta chains from one sample sequenced in a study of cytomegalovirus exposure and HLA in healthy donors. PCR amplification relied on 60 Vbeta primers (plus 13 Jbeta primers). Repertoires were generated with immunoSEQ multiplex PCR, while TCRdb's copy carries only in-frame clones and drops some. The sample includes approximately 150,000 clones, roughly three quarters of them seen just once. Sequenced: PBMCs. Every receptor here comes from a man aged 18 to 30 in good health and CMV-seropositive.

This clone was counted between two and nine times. The rearrangement links TRBV6-4 to TRBJ1-2; TRBD1 is a possible D gene (5 bases). This CDR3 spans 14 amino acids. Germline V lookup: CDR1 MRHNA, CDR2 SNTAGT. Trimming pared 5 bases from V and 5 bases from J, leaving 15 bases between. In nucleotides, the CDR3 is TGTGCCAGCAGTCAGGGTATACAAGGGTATGGCTACACCTTC. Protein sequence: CASSQGIQGYGYTF.

The J gene is TRBJ2-7, the V gene TRBV30; 7 nucleotides line up with TRBD1. This CDR3 comprises 12 residues. From germline, CDR1 is GTSNPN and CDR2 SVGIG (reference sequence). J gave up 7 bases and V 4 bases, and 7 bases lay outside the gene matches. CDR3 sequence: CAWNRQGQEQYV. DNA for the CDR3: TGTGCCTGGAACCGACAGGGTCAAGAGCAGTACGTC.

This chain links TRBV10-2 with TRBJ2-1, with TRBD2 identical over 8 bases. Germline assignment: CDR1 WSHSY and CDR2 SAAADI. The ends lost 1 base at V and 1 base at J; junction bases unmatched: 6. The CDR3 totals 17 residues. The CDR3 loop is CASSELAGGRSYNEQFF. In DNA, the CDR3 is TGCGCCAGCAGTGAGTTGGCGGGAGGTAGGTCCTACAATGAGCAGTTCTTC.

The rearrangement uses TRBV13 and TRBJ2-1, with D perhaps TRBD1 (5 bases). This CDR3 is built from 15 residues. V lost 0 bases, J lost 2 bases, and 8 bases lay in between. Germline loops: CDR1 PRHDT, CDR2 FYEKMQ (reference sequence). CDR3 sequence: CASSLGTVTYNEQFF. CDR3 nucleotide sequence: TGTGCCAGCAGCTTAGGGACAGTGACCTACAATGAGCAGTTCTTC.

The gene calls are TRBV7-9 and TRBJ1-5, with TRBD1 identical over 9 bases. V lost 4 bases, J lost 3 bases, and 4 bases stayed unmatched. CDR1 and CDR2 from the germline V gene are SEHNR and FQNEAQ (reference sequence). This CDR3 region has 15 residues. CDR3 sequence (DNA): TGTGCCAGCAGCTGGGGACAGGGTAACAATCAGCCCCAGCATTTT. Residues: CASSWGQGNNQPQHF.

This clone was seen a few times. The chain is built from TRBV4-1 and TRBJ2-3, with D possibly matching TRBD2 (5 bases). The germline CDR1 and CDR2 sequences are MGHRA and YSYEKL. This CDR3 contains 15 residues. Trimming took off 3 bases at V and 6 bases at J, with 16 bases between the two ends. CDR3 region: CASSHQTTSGDTQYF. The CDR3 nucleotides read TGCGCCAGCAGCCATCAAACGACCTCGGGGGATACGCAGTATTTT.

The V gene is TRBV7-8, the J gene TRBJ2-2; 15 positions agree with TRBD2. Germline V lookup: CDR1 SGHVS, CDR2 FQNEAQ. The CDR3 covers 19 residues. Germline trimming cut 5 bases from V and 4 bases from J; bases unmatched to any gene: 11. The CDR3 loop reads CASSLFRTSGRASTGELFF. The CDR3 DNA follows: TGTGCCAGCAGCCTTTTCCGGACTAGCGGGAGGGCCAGCACCGGGGAGCTGTTTTTT.

The V call is TRBV6-5, the J call TRBJ2-6, with D uncertain. The germline CDR1 and CDR2 sequences are MNHEY and SVGAGI. The CDR3 is 14 amino acids. Trimming removed 5 bases from V and 0 bases from J, with 5 bases in between. This CDR3 is CASSPVSGANVLTF. In nucleotides, the CDR3 is TGTGCCAGCAGTCCGGTCTCTGGGGCCAACGTCCTGACTTTC.

This chain links TRBV9 with TRBJ2-3; 9 bases match TRBD1. The ends lost 4 bases at V and 5 bases at J; junction bases unmatched: 5. The CDR3 extends over 14 amino acids. Germline assignment: CDR1 SGDLS and CDR2 YYNGEE. Here the CDR3 reads CASSPWTGVDTQYF. The CDR3 DNA is TGTGCCAGCAGCCCCTGGACAGGGGTAGATACGCAGTATTTT.

The chain employs TRBV7-8 and TRBJ2-5, with 7 bases fitting TRBD2. Trimming cost V 7 bases and J 0 bases; bases outside gene matches: 5. This CDR3 is 14 amino acids long. Germline assignment: CDR1 SGHVS and CDR2 FQNEAQ. CDR3 protein: CASMTAGYQETQYF. CDR3 coding DNA: TGTGCCAGCATGACAGCGGGGTACCAAGAGACCCAGTACTTC.

The V call is TRBV29-1, the J call TRBJ2-5, with TRBD2 identical over 7 bases. The germline V gene encodes CDR1 SQVTM and CDR2 ANQGSEA. The CDR3 is made up of 12 amino acids. J lost 4 bases, V lost 6 bases, and 5 bases had no gene match. This chain's CDR3 is CSVDGGSETQYF. CDR3 in DNA: TGCAGCGTAGACGGGGGGTCAGAGACCCAGTACTTC.

V gene TRBV5-1 combines with J gene TRBJ2-2; no clear D. Looked up from germline, CDR1 is SGHRS and CDR2 is YFSETQ. Trimming left V 4 bases short and J 5 bases short, with 9 bases between. The CDR3 runs to 13 residues. CDR3 bases: TGCGCCAGCAGCGTTTATCTAACCGGGGAGCTGTTTTTT. This translates into CASSVYLTGELFF.

The rearrangement joins TRBV5-8 to TRBJ2-5; TRBD2 agrees at 10 bases. This CDR3 spans 12 amino acids. With V trimmed by 0 bases and J by 12 bases, 2 bases remained unmatched. CDR1 and CDR2 from the germline V gene are SGHTS and YDEGEE. CDR3 protein: CASSLGGLAEYF. The CDR3, as DNA: TGTGCCAGCAGCTTGGGAGGACTAGCGGAGTACTTC.

This chain links TRBV2 with TRBJ1-5; 9 bases align to TRBD1. The V and J ends lost 2 bases and 0 bases, in that order; junction bases with no gene match: 2. The CDR3 is 16 residues long. CDR1 and CDR2 (germline): SNHLY, FYNNEI. As DNA, the CDR3 is TGTGCCAGCAGTGAAAAGGACAGGGGTAGCAATCAGCCCCAGCATTTT. It yields the protein CASSEKDRGSNQPQHF.

J is TRBJ1-3 and V is TRBV9, with no clear D. The CDR3 contains 15 residues. V lost 4 bases to trimming and J lost 0 bases, with 11 bases between them. Germline V gene sequence: CDR1 SGDLS, CDR2 YYNGEE. CDR3 residues: CASSPLGASGNTIYF. In DNA form, the CDR3 reads TGTGCCAGCAGCCCCCTCGGAGCCTCTGGAAACACCATATATTTT.

This clone was counted once. This sequence joins TRBV9 and TRBJ1-6, with TRBD1 matching 11 bases. CDR1 SGDLS and CDR2 YYNGEE come from the germline V gene. The CDR3 spans 17 residues. V lost 2 bases, J lost 9 bases, and 10 bases stayed unmatched. The CDR3 DNA follows: TGTGCCAGCAGCGTCTACCCCGGGACAGGGGGTGGTTCACCCCTCCACTTT. Its protein is CASSVYPGTGGGSPLHF.

This chain joins TRBV11-3 and TRBJ2-3; D ambiguous. The CDR3 runs to 12 residues. Germline loops: CDR1 SGHNT, CDR2 YENEEA. V was cut by 1 base and J by 6 bases, with 5 bases left in between. The CDR3 nucleotides read TGTGCCAGCAGCTTAGTTCTGGATACGCAGTATTTT. Protein sequence: CASSLVLDTQYF.

The V gene is TRBV6-5, the J gene TRBJ2-1; weak D call: TRBD1 (5 bases). The CDR3 covers 15 residues. With 6 bases removed from V and 0 bases from J, the gap between germline ends came to 12 bases. Germline V lookup: CDR1 MNHEY, CDR2 SVGAGI. The CDR3 bases are TGTGCCAGCAGCCGCAGGGCCCTCTCCTACAATGAGCAGTTCTTC. This sequence encodes CASSRRALSYNEQFF.

The rearrangement links TRBV5-6 to TRBJ2-5, with 11 bases fitting TRBD2. V lost 0 bases, J lost 2 bases, and 3 bases stayed unmatched. The germline CDR1 and CDR2 sequences are SGHDT and YYEEEE. This CDR3 is built from 16 residues. Here the CDR3 reads CASSLVGLAEQETQYF. The CDR3 DNA follows: TGTGCCAGCAGCTTGGTGGGACTAGCGGAGCAAGAGACCCAGTACTTC.

V usage is TRBV10-3 and J usage is TRBJ1-2; D is uncertain. This CDR3 has 11 residues. V was cut by 6 bases and J by 4 bases, with 6 bases left in between. CDR1 is ENHRY, CDR2 SYGVKD, per germline. CDR3 nucleotides: TGTGCCATCAGAGACACCTATGGCTACACCTTC. Translation gives CAIRDTYGYTF.

This clone was observed a handful of times. This sequence joins TRBV6-5 and TRBJ2-2; TRBD1 is a possible D gene (5 bases). The CDR3 covers 15 residues. Trimming took 2 bases from V and 4 from J, leaving 11 bases between them. CDR1 is MNHEY and CDR2 is SVGAGI in the germline V gene. The CDR3 DNA reads as TGTGCCAGCAGTTACAAAGGACAACCCACCGGGGAGCTGTTTTTT. It specifies CASSYKGQPTGELFF.

The genes are TRBV9 and TRBJ2-3; TRBD1 agrees at 8 bases. The germline gives CDR1 SGDLS, CDR2 YYNGEE. With V trimmed by 4 bases and J by 0 bases, 7 bases remained unmatched. The CDR3 runs 16 residues. CDR3 DNA sequence: TGTGCCAGCAGCCCCACTGGACAGGGTAGCACAGATACGCAGTATTTT. Its translation is CASSPTGQGSTDTQYF.

The chain couples TRBV4-2 to TRBJ2-1; TRBD2 matches 8 bases. The CDR3 spans 17 residues. The V gene's germline CDR1 is LGHNA and CDR2 YNFKEQ. The V gene end was trimmed by 1 base and the J gene end by 6 bases; junction bases not matched to a gene: 11. The CDR3 DNA reads as TGTGCCAGCAGCCAAGTCTCGGGACTAGTTTTCGGCAATGAGCAGTTCTTC. It is translated as CASSQVSGLVFGNEQFF.